Below, 24 T cell receptor beta chains from the same sample are listed, as sequenced in a study of shared clonotypes between healthy human individuals. Assay used: immunoSEQ multiplex PCR; TCRdb lists only in-frame clones, some missing. Of 2,500,000 or so clones listed, 93% were seen once; the top ten hold 0.35% to 0.45%. Source material: naive CD4+ T cells from PBMCs. Subset reported: CD45RA+ positively selected. Receptors originate from a man in his late teens or twenties in good health. Some clones in this sample may be carry-over from other donors' samples.

This chain links TRBV28 with TRBJ2-2, with no clear D. The CDR3 is 15 residues long. Trimming removed 3 bases from V and 6 bases from J, with 14 bases in between. Germline V gene data show CDR1 as MDHEN and CDR2 as SYDVKM. The CDR3 here is CASSFSGIFAGELFF. The CDR3 bases are TGTGCCAGCAGTTTTAGTGGGATTTTCGCCGGGGAGCTGTTTTTT.

The genes are TRBV11-3 and TRBJ1-1; D gene uncertain. Deletions cut 1 base from V and 4 bases from J, with 7 bases between. Per germline, CDR1 SGHNT and CDR2 YENEEA. CDR3 length: 13 amino acids. In DNA form, the CDR3 reads TGTGCCAGCAGCTTAGGGGTGAGCACTGAAGCTTTCTTT. It encodes CASSLGVSTEAFF.

This sequence joins TRBV28 and TRBJ1-2; D may be TRBD1 (5 bases). Germline V gives CDR1 MDHEN, CDR2 SYDVKM. Trimming cost V 3 bases and J 4 bases, with 18 bases left between them. This CDR3 spans 16 amino acids. CDR3 in DNA: TGTGCCAGCAGTTTGCCCGGGACTTCGGTAGTCTATGGCTACACCTTC. Residues: CASSLPGTSVVYGYTF.

The gene calls are TRBV28 and TRBJ2-2, with D unclear. Per germline, CDR1 MDHEN and CDR2 SYDVKM. V dropped 6 bases and J dropped 9 bases, with 11 bases sitting between them. The length of the CDR3 is 12 residues. The CDR3 is CASSSVTRELFF. For the CDR3, the DNA is TGTGCCAGCAGCTCCGTGACCCGGGAGCTGTTTTTT. Supplemented by reference TRBV28 and TRBJ2-2, the full variable domain reads DVKVTQSSRYLVKRTGEKVFLECVQDMDHENMFWYRQDPGLGLRLIYFSYDVKMKEKGDIPEGYSVSREKKERFSLILESASTNQTSMYLCASSSVTRELFFGEGSRLTVL.

The chain combines TRBV2 with TRBJ1-1, with D hard to call. Between the trimmed V and J ends, which lost 6 bases and 9 bases, there was a span of 20 bases. The germline V gene encodes CDR1 SNHLY and CDR2 FYNNEI. CDR3 length: 14 amino acids. The CDR3 DNA reads TGTGCCAGCAGGCTTCACCCACAAGAATCAAAAGCTTTCTTT. Its translation is CASRLHPQESKAFF. The entire variable domain, with the rest obtained from reference TRBV2 and TRBJ1-1, is as follows: EPEVTQTPSHQVTQMGQEVILRCVPISNHLYFYWYRQILGQKVEFLVSFYNNEISEKSEIFDDQFSVERPDGSNFTLKIRSTKLEDSAMYFCASRLHPQESKAFFGQGTRLTVV.

V gene TRBV5-4 combines with J gene TRBJ2-7; D is possibly TRBD1 (7 bases). V was trimmed by 3 bases and J by 6 bases, leaving 13 bases between them. From germline, CDR1 is SGHNT and CDR2 YYREEE (reference sequence). CDR3 size: 13 residues. The CDR3: CASSSSRGAEQYF. Here the CDR3 DNA reads TGTGCCAGCAGCTCGAGCAGGGGGGCCGAGCAGTACTTC.

V gene TRBV5-1 combines with J gene TRBJ2-2; perhaps TRBD1 as D (5 bases). The germline gives CDR1 SGHRS, CDR2 YFSETQ. The length of the CDR3 is 15 residues. Trimming took 2 bases from V and 7 from J, leaving 15 bases between them. CDR3 sequence: CASSFALDRSGELFF. CDR3 coding DNA: TGCGCCAGCAGCTTCGCCCTTGACAGAAGCGGGGAGCTGTTTTTT.

This clone turned up a few times. An end of the junction differs from the germline gene, which may be a read error. The gene calls are TRBV11-2 and TRBJ1-1; D possibly corresponds to TRBD1 (6 bases). The CDR3 length is 14 residues. Germline CDR1 and CDR2: SGHAT and FQNNGV. CDR3 bases: TGTGCCAGCAGCACCCGAGGGGGGAACGCTGAAGCTTTCTTT. It codes for CASSTRGGNAEAFF.

The genes are TRBV4-1 and TRBJ2-5; TRBD1 agrees at 10 bases. The J segment lost 1 base and the V segment lost 1 base, leaving 3 bases of the junction unmatched. Germline values: CDR1 MGHRA, CDR2 YSYEKL. The CDR3 is 16 residues long. In nucleotides, the CDR3 is TGCGCCAGCAGCCAAGGGACAGGGGGGGGCCAAGAGACCCAGTACTTC. It encodes CASSQGTGGGQETQYF.

About this clone itself: The sample holds other DNA sequences that translate to the same CDR3. The V and J genes are TRBV10-3 and TRBJ1-1; D perhaps matches TRBD1 (5 bases). Looked up from germline, CDR1 is ENHRY and CDR2 is SYGVKD. The CDR3 runs 13 residues. Trimming took off 2 bases at V and 4 bases at J, with 8 bases between the two ends. The CDR3 nucleotides are TGTGCCATCAGTGAGCAGGGAGGCACTGAAGCTTTCTTT. It specifies CAISEQGGTEAFF.

The gene calls are TRBV7-3 and TRBJ2-7, with 8 positions matching TRBD1. The V segment lost 5 bases and the J segment 2 bases; nucleotides outside the gene matches: 5. Per the germline V gene, CDR1 is SGHTA and CDR2 is FQGTGA. The CDR3 is 14 amino acids. The CDR3 spells CASSEGGQAYEQYF. For the CDR3, the DNA is TGTGCCAGCAGCGAAGGGGGACAGGCCTACGAGCAGTACTTC.

This chain uses TRBV14 with TRBJ2-3; TRBD2 matches 7 bases. This CDR3 region has 17 residues. After removal of 0 bases from V and 3 bases from J, the junction contained 9 bases not matched to a gene. CDR1 is SGHDN, CDR2 FVKESK, per germline. The CDR3 loop reads CASSQDRAGEGTDTQYF. DNA of the CDR3: TGTGCCAGCAGCCAAGATAGGGCGGGAGAAGGTACAGATACGCAGTATTTT.

This rearrangement joins TRBV11-2 to TRBJ1-1, with TRBD1 as a possible D gene (6 bases). V lost 4 bases and J lost 8, with 17 bases in between. The CDR3 is made up of 14 amino acids. In germline, CDR1 is SGHAT, CDR2 FQNNGV. The CDR3 DNA follows: TGTGCCAGCAGCTCTGTGCAGGGGAGAGGAGAAGCTTTCTTT. Protein product: CASSSVQGRGEAFF.

The chain is built from TRBV7-8 and TRBJ2-1, with 7 bases lining up with TRBD2. CDR1 SGHVS and CDR2 FQNEAQ come from the germline V gene. Losses at the gene ends were 5 bases for V and 5 bases for J; bases not matched to a gene: 6. The CDR3 is made up of 14 amino acids. CDR3 region: CASSPRLADNEQFF. The CDR3 nucleotides read TGTGCCAGCAGCCCCAGACTAGCAGACAATGAGCAGTTCTTC.

The rearrangement uses TRBV7-7 and TRBJ2-1; D is uncertain. The CDR3 has 12 residues. The V gene's germline CDR1 is SSHAT and CDR2 FNYEAQ (reference sequence). V was trimmed by 5 bases and J by 7 bases, leaving 9 bases between them. The CDR3 loop is CASSRDGNEQFF. DNA of the CDR3: TGTGCCAGCAGCCGAGACGGGAATGAGCAGTTCTTC.

This clone has a single count. V gene TRBV25-1 combines with J gene TRBJ1-4; D might be TRBD1 (5 bases). The CDR3 is 15 residues long. Germline V gene sequence: CDR1 MGHDK, CDR2 SYGVNS. Trimming stripped 3 bases from V and 5 bases from J, with 13 bases between. CDR3 sequence (DNA): TGTGCCAGCAGTGATACCGGGACCGTGAATGAAAAACTGTTTTTT. Translated, it gives CASSDTGTVNEKLFF.

V usage is TRBV6-1 and J usage is TRBJ2-1; D is possibly TRBD1 or TRBD2 (5 bases each). Germline loops: CDR1 MNHNS, CDR2 SASEGT. Between the trimmed V and J ends, which lost 4 bases and 5 bases, there was a span of 12 bases. The CDR3 runs 14 residues. The CDR3 here is CASSGRRGHNEQFF. In DNA, the CDR3 is TGTGCCAGCAGTGGCCGAAGGGGACACAATGAGCAGTTCTTC.

The rearrangement links TRBV19 to TRBJ2-1; 13 bases agree with TRBD2. The germline V gene encodes CDR1 LNHDA and CDR2 SQIVND (reference sequence). The V and J ends lost 1 base and 3 bases, in that order; junction bases with no gene match: 6. The CDR3 sequence is 18 residues long. The CDR3 is CASSIAHRLAGGYNEQFF. CDR3 sequence (DNA): TGTGCCAGTAGTATAGCTCATAGACTAGCGGGAGGCTACAATGAGCAGTTCTTC. Supplemented by reference TRBV19 and TRBJ2-1, the full variable domain reads DGGITQSPKYLFRKEGQNVTLSCEQNLNHDAMYWYRQDPGQGLRLIYYSQIVNDFQKGDIAEGYSVSREKKESFPLTVTSAQKNPTAFYLCASSIAHRLAGGYNEQFFGPGTRLTVL.

Worth noting for this clone: The junction does not match germline at one end; this may be a read error. The gene calls are TRBV29-1 and TRBJ2-3; unclear D gene. CDR1 is SQVTM and CDR2 is ANQGSEA in the germline V gene. This CDR3 is 14 amino acids long. The CDR3 sequence: CGVDTSSSRDTQYF. For the CDR3, the DNA is TGCGGCGTTGACACGTCGAGCTCGAGGGATACGCAGTATTTT.

The V and J genes are TRBV5-1 and TRBJ2-3; TRBD1 matches at 9 bases. This CDR3 contains 16 residues. The V gene's germline CDR1 is SGHRS and CDR2 YFSETQ. J lost 4 bases, V lost 3 bases, and 9 bases had no gene match. As DNA, the CDR3 is TGCGCCAGCAGCTCTACAGGGGGCGGAAGCTCAGATACGCAGTATTTT. This sequence encodes CASSSTGGGSSDTQYF.

The gene calls are TRBV6-1 and TRBJ1-4, with D perhaps matching TRBD1 (5 bases). V lost 7 bases and J lost 0, with 12 bases in between. The CDR3 extends over 15 amino acids. The V gene's germline CDR1 is MNHNS and CDR2 SASEGT. CDR3 sequence (DNA): TGTGCCAGCACCCTGGGGGGGGCAACTAATGAAAAACTGTTTTTT. It yields the protein CASTLGGATNEKLFF.

This clone was detected only once. The chain couples TRBV11-2 to TRBJ1-4; no definite D call. The germline V gene encodes CDR1 SGHAT and CDR2 FQNNGV. The ends were cut back, 1 base at V and 3 bases at J, with 9 bases in the middle. The CDR3 is made up of 15 amino acids. The CDR3 loop reads CASSLVSGANEKLFF. CDR3 nucleotides: TGTGCCAGCAGCTTAGTATCCGGGGCTAATGAAAAACTGTTTTTT. The variable domain in full, completed from reference TRBV11-2 and TRBJ1-4, reads EAGVAQSPRYKIIEKRQSVAFWCNPISGHATLYWYQQILGQGPKLLIQFQNNGVVDDSQLPKDRFSAERLKGVDSTLKIQPAKLEDSAVYLCASSLVSGANEKLFFGSGTQLSVL.

The chain recombines TRBV28 with TRBJ1-5; no clear D. The CDR3 runs to 12 residues. The germline gives CDR1 MDHEN, CDR2 SYDVKM. V was shortened by 7 bases and J by 4 bases, with 8 bases between the two germline ends. In DNA, the CDR3 is TGTGCCAGCACCCTTAGGAATCAGCCCCAGCATTTT. Its translation is CASTLRNQPQHF.

This chain links TRBV2 with TRBJ2-3; a possible D gene is TRBD2 (6 bases). CDR1 SNHLY and CDR2 FYNNEI come from the germline V gene. The CDR3 is 13 amino acids. Deletions cut 2 bases from V and 5 bases from J, with 8 bases between. CDR3 nucleotide sequence: TGTGCCAGCAGTGAATACGGGGGAGATACGCAGTATTTT. The encoded protein is CASSEYGGDTQYF.